Following are 22 T cell receptor beta chains from one sample sequenced in a study of beta chain features in type 1 diabetes. Expressed TCRB transcripts got sequenced, as all isolated RNA was reverse transcribed. The method was immunoSEQ multiplex PCR; TCRdb's version includes in-frame clones alone and lacks a portion of them. The repertoire consists of about 620,000 clones, with 15% to 17% occurring once and the leading ten covering 0.07% to 0.095%. The sequenced material came from naive CD4+ T cells from blood. The receptors originated from a man aged 18-30 years in good health.

V and J are TRBV14 and TRBJ2-1; possibly TRBD1 for D (6 bases). This CDR3 has 13 residues. Germline V CDR1 and CDR2: SGHDN, FVKESK. V shed 4 bases and J shed 7 bases, with 11 bases lying between them. The CDR3 sequence: CASSLDRINEQFF. In DNA, the CDR3 is TGTGCCAGCAGCCTCGACAGGATTAATGAGCAGTTCTTC.

The rearrangement uses TRBV14 and TRBJ2-5; 9 bases agree with TRBD1. Unmatched junction bases numbered 11, after V lost 4 bases and J lost 5 bases. CDR1 and CDR2 from the germline V gene are SGHDN and FVKESK. The CDR3 runs 16 residues. The CDR3 here is CASSPNAQGAWETQYF. CDR3 nucleotides: TGTGCCAGCAGCCCCAACGCACAGGGGGCTTGGGAGACCCAGTACTTC.

This chain joins TRBV28 and TRBJ2-7, with D uncertain. Germline CDR1 is MDHEN and CDR2 is SYDVKM. The CDR3 totals 14 residues. V was shortened by 5 bases and J by 4 bases, with 15 bases between the two germline ends. CDR3 in amino acids: CASSGTSDVYEQYF. Here the CDR3 DNA reads TGTGCCAGCAGTGGAACCTCGGACGTATACGAGCAGTACTTC.

This chain connects TRBV6-1 to TRBJ1-3; D is uncertain. This CDR3 is built from 13 residues. The germline gives CDR1 MNHNS, CDR2 SASEGT. V dropped 8 bases and J dropped 0 bases, with 8 bases sitting between them. CDR3 DNA: TGTGCCAGCTCCACTGACTCTGGAAACACCATATATTTT. It yields the protein CASSTDSGNTIYF.

The V gene is TRBV18, the J gene TRBJ2-7, with 10 bases aligning to TRBD2. Per germline, CDR1 KGHSH and CDR2 LQKENI. The junction had 2 bases not matched to a gene; V was cut back by 3 bases and J by 0 bases. The CDR3 has 15 amino acids. CDR3 residues: CASSPASGGSYEQYF. In DNA form, the CDR3 reads TGTGCCAGCTCACCGGCTAGCGGGGGCTCCTACGAGCAGTACTTC.

This clone was seen more than once but under ten times. The chain uses TRBV6-5 and TRBJ2-7; TRBD1 matches 7 bases. The CDR3 spans 15 residues. With V trimmed by 7 bases and J by 6 bases, 15 bases remained unmatched. Germline CDR1 reads MNHEY; CDR2 reads SVGAGI. CDR3: CASTSIRDRPTEQYF. In DNA form, the CDR3 reads TGTGCCAGCACCTCTATCCGGGACAGACCCACCGAGCAGTACTTC.

The genes are TRBV5-1 and TRBJ2-4, with a tentative D call TRBD2 (5 bases). V lost 4 bases, J lost 6 bases, and 20 bases lay in between. This CDR3 spans 16 amino acids. In germline, CDR1 is SGHRS, CDR2 YFSETQ. CDR3 nucleotides: TGCGCCAGCAGCACAGTAGGTGTGGGAGTTGGAAACATTCAGTACTTC. Translated: CASSTVGVGVGNIQYF. Complete variable domain (other parts from reference TRBV5-1 and TRBJ2-4): KAGVTQTPRYLIKTRGQQVTLSCSPISGHRSVSWYQQTPGQGLQFLFEYFSETQRNKGNFPGRFSGRQFSNSRSEMNVSTLELGDSALYLCASSTVGVGVGNIQYFGAGTRLSVL.

This clone was seen repeatedly, ten times or more. This chain joins TRBV13 and TRBJ1-2; 7 nucleotides align to TRBD1. This CDR3 is 14 amino acids long. Per germline, CDR1 PRHDT and CDR2 FYEKMQ (reference sequence). The trim removed 4 bases at V and 0 bases at J, leaving 2 bases unmatched. The CDR3 nucleotides read TGTGCCAGCAGCTCTGGACAGGCTAACTATGGCTACACCTTC. Residues: CASSSGQANYGYTF.

This clone was detected a few times. Since a much larger clone is just one base distant, this may be a read error. This chain links TRBV6-5 with TRBJ2-5; the D is unclear. The V end was cut by 6 bases, the J end by 2 bases, with 1 base between. CDR3 length: 10 amino acids. CDR1 MNHEY and CDR2 SVGAGI come from the germline V gene. Here the CDR3 DNA reads TGTGCCAGCAGGCAAGAGACCCAGTACTTC. Translated, it gives CASRQETQYF.

V and J are TRBV30 and TRBJ1-5; D gene ambiguous. There are 14 residues in the CDR3. The V end was cut by 8 bases, the J end by 0 bases, with 14 bases between. Germline V lookup: CDR1 GTSNPN, CDR2 SVGIG (reference sequence). CDR3 coding DNA: TGTGCCGCGGAGGACGGTAATAGCAATCAGCCCCAGCATTTT. It codes for CAAEDGNSNQPQHF.

This clone was detected a few times. The chain has TRBV7-9 and TRBJ1-2; D call uncertain. This CDR3 is built from 12 residues. The V end lost 2 bases, the J end lost 2 bases, and 3 bases lay between the germline ends. In germline, CDR1 is SEHNR, CDR2 FQNEAQ (reference sequence). The DNA of the CDR3 is TGTGCCAGCAGCTTAAAGAACTATGGCTACACCTTC. It encodes CASSLKNYGYTF. Supplemented by reference TRBV7-9 and TRBJ1-2, the full variable domain reads DTGVSQNPRHKITKRGQNVTFRCDPISEHNRLYWYRQTLGQGPEFLTYFQNEAQLEKSRLLSDRFSAERPKGSFSTLEIQRTEQGDSAMYLCASSLKNYGYTFGSGTRLTVV.

V gene TRBV28 combines with J gene TRBJ2-7; 10 bases are shared with TRBD1. Germline V gene lookup returns CDR1 MDHEN and CDR2 SYDVKM. Trimming removed 6 bases from V and 9 bases from J; junction bases left unmatched: 8. This CDR3 contains 13 residues. CDR3 sequence reads: CASSSGQGVSQYF. The CDR3 bases are TGTGCCAGCAGCTCAGGACAGGGGGTGTCGCAGTACTTC.

The V gene is TRBV9, the J gene TRBJ2-5; 10 bases are a match to TRBD2. The DNA end favors TRBJ2-7, so the J call may be wrong. The CDR3 is 15 amino acids. CDR1 is SGDLS, CDR2 YYNGEE, per germline. The CDR3 coding sequence is TGTGCCAGCAGCGAGGGACTAGCGAGTTCCTACGAGCAGTACTTC. Protein product: CASSEGLASSYEQYF.

The V and J genes are TRBV7-9 and TRBJ2-5, with 10 bases identical to TRBD1. CDR1 and CDR2 from the germline V gene are SEHNR and FQNEAQ (reference sequence). J was trimmed by 5 bases and V by 1 base; bases with no gene match: 7. The CDR3 length is 16 residues. The DNA for the CDR3 is TGTGCCAGCAGCTTAGGAGACAGGGGGCGAGGCGAGACCCAGTACTTC. It is translated as CASSLGDRGRGETQYF. The whole variable domain, filled in from reference TRBV7-9 and TRBJ2-5, reads DTGVSQNPRHKITKRGQNVTFRCDPISEHNRLYWYRQTLGQGPEFLTYFQNEAQLEKSRLLSDRFSAERPKGSFSTLEIQRTEQGDSAMYLCASSLGDRGRGETQYFGPGTRLLVL.

This clone appeared once. An end of the junction differs from the germline gene, which may be a read error. V and J are TRBV7-7 and TRBJ2-2; TRBD2 aligns across 9 bases. This CDR3 comprises 16 residues. Germline CDR1 and CDR2: SSHAT and FNYEAQ (reference sequence). CDR3: CASSMGLAGLGGELFF. The DNA for the CDR3 is TGTGCTAGCAGCATGGGACTAGCAGGTTTAGGCGGGGAGCTGTTTTTT.

This clone was counted a few times. V gene TRBV20-1 combines with J gene TRBJ2-1; D remains unclear. V was pared by 3 bases and J by 10 bases, with 7 bases between. The CDR3 length is 10 residues. Germline V gene sequence: CDR1 DFQATT, CDR2 SNEGSKA (reference sequence). The CDR3 sequence is CSASLEEQFF. The CDR3, as DNA: TGCAGTGCTAGTCTGGAGGAGCAGTTCTTC.

The J gene is TRBJ2-7, the V gene TRBV13; D unresolved. The CDR3 spans 15 residues. V was shortened by 3 bases and J by 1 base, with 13 bases between the two germline ends. From germline, CDR1 is PRHDT and CDR2 FYEKMQ (reference sequence). DNA of the CDR3: TGTGCCAGCAGCTTTTATGCCCAGCAATCCTACGAGCAGTACTTC. Translation gives CASSFYAQQSYEQYF.

The genes are TRBV28 and TRBJ1-1; no firm D call. V lost 5 bases to trimming and J lost 1 base, with 8 bases between them. CDR3 length: 13 amino acids. The germline V gene has CDR1 MDHEN and CDR2 SYDVKM. In DNA, the CDR3 is TGTGCCAGCAGTCGGTCAGGGAACACTGAAGCTTTCTTT. Its protein product is CASSRSGNTEAFF.

V usage is TRBV18 and J usage is TRBJ2-7; 9 bases are a match to TRBD1. J was trimmed by 9 bases and V by 6 bases; bases with no gene match: 9. The germline V gene has CDR1 KGHSH and CDR2 LQKENI. The CDR3 is 13 residues long. The chain's CDR3 is CASSPGTGYRQYF. DNA for the CDR3: TGTGCCAGCTCTCCCGGGACAGGGTACAGGCAGTACTTC.

J is TRBJ1-1 and V is TRBV5-1; possible D gene TRBD1, 5 bases. V lost 2 bases and J lost 2, with 10 bases in between. CDR3 length: 14 residues. The germline V gene has CDR1 SGHRS and CDR2 YFSETQ. As DNA, the CDR3 is TGCGCCAGCAGCTTAGTGGGGGAAAACACTGAAGCTTTCTTT. Protein sequence: CASSLVGENTEAFF.

The rearrangement links TRBV5-1 to TRBJ2-1; TRBD2 matches at 9 bases. Germline V gene data show CDR1 as SGHRS and CDR2 as YFSETQ. The trim removed 2 bases at V and 5 bases at J, leaving 14 bases unmatched. This CDR3 comprises 18 residues. This chain's CDR3 is CASSFAVQAGGFNNEQFF. Written as DNA, the CDR3 is TGCGCCAGCAGCTTCGCTGTACAAGCGGGAGGTTTCAACAATGAGCAGTTCTTC.

The rearrangement uses TRBV4-1 and TRBJ2-2; D might be TRBD2 (6 bases). The CDR3 totals 16 residues. Germline V gives CDR1 MGHRA, CDR2 YSYEKL. The V and J ends lost 3 bases and 3 bases respectively, with 14 bases between them. The CDR3 DNA sequence: TGCGCCAGCAGCCAGTCTGGGGGGAAGGACACCGGGGAGCTGTTTTTT. It specifies CASSQSGGKDTGELFF.